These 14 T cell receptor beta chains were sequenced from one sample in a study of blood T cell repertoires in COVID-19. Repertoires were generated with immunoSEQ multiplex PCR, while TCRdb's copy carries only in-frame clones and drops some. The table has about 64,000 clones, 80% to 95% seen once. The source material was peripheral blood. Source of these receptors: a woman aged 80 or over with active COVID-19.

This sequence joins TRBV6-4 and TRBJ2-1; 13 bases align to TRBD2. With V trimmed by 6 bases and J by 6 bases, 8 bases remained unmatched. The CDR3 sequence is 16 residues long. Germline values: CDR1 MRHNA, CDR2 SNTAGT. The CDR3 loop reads CASSRLAGGVSNEQFF. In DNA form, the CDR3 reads TGTGCCAGCAGCAGACTAGCGGGGGGAGTTAGCAATGAGCAGTTCTTC.

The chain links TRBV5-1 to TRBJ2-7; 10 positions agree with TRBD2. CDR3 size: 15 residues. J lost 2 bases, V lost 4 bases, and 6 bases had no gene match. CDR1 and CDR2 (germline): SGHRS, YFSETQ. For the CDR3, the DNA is TGCGCCAGCAGCCAAATAGCGGGAGGAACCTACGAGCAGTACTTC. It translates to CASSQIAGGTYEQYF.

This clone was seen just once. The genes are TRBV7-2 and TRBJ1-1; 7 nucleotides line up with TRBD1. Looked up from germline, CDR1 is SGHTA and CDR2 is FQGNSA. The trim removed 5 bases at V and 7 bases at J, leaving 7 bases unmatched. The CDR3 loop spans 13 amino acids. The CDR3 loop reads CASSTRQGGEAFF. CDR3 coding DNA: TGTGCCAGCAGCACTCGACAGGGCGGTGAAGCTTTCTTT.

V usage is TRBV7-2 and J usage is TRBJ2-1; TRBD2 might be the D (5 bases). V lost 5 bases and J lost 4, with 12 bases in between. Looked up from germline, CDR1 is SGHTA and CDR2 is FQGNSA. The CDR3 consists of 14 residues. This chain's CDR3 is CASSQVGVYNEQFF. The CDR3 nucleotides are TGTGCCAGCAGCCAAGTCGGGGTGTACAATGAGCAGTTCTTC. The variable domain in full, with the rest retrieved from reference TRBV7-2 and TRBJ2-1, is GAGVSQSPSNKVTEKGKDVELRCDPISGHTALYWYRQSLGQGLEFLIYFQGNSAPDKSGLPSDRFSAERTGGSVSTLTIQRTQQEDSAVYLCASSQVGVYNEQFFGPGTRLTVL.

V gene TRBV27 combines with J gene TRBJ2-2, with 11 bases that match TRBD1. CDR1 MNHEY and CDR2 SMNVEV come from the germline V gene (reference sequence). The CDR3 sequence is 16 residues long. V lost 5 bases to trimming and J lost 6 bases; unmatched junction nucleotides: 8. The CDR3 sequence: CASSAHGTGGSGELFF. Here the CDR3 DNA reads TGTGCCAGCAGTGCTCATGGGACAGGGGGGTCCGGGGAGCTGTTTTTT.

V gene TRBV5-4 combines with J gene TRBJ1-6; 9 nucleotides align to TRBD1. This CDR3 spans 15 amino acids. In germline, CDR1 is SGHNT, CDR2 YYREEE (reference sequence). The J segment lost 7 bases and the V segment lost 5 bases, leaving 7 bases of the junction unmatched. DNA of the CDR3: TGTGCCAGCAGGGGGTGGGACAGGGAGAATTCACCCCTCCACTTT. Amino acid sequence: CASRGWDRENSPLHF.

The CDR3 DNA reads TGTGCCAGCAGCACTGGACAGGGCAATGAGCAGTTCTTC. Translated, it gives CASSTGQGNEQFF. The rearrangement links TRBV7-2 to TRBJ2-1; 8 positions agree with TRBD1. Per germline, CDR1 SGHTA and CDR2 FQGNSA. The CDR3 sequence is 13 residues long. Trimming cost V 5 bases and J 6 bases; bases outside gene matches: 3.

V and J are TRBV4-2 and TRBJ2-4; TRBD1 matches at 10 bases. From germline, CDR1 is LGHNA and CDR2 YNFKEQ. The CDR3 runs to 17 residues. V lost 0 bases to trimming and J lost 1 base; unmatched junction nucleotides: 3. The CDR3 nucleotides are TGTGCCAGCAGCCAAGATTGGGGACAGGGGGCCAAAAACATTCAGTACTTC. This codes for CASSQDWGQGAKNIQYF.

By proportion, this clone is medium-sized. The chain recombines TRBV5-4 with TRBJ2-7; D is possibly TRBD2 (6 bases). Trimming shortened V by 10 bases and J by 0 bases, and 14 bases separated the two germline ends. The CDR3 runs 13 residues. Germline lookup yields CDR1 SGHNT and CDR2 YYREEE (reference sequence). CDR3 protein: CALGRDSSYEQYF. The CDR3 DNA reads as TGTGCCCTAGGACGGGACTCCTCCTACGAGCAGTACTTC.

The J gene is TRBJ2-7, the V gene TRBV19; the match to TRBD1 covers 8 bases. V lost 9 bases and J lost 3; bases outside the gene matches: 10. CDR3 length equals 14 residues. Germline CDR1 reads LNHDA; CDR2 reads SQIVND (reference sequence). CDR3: CASKGQGDLYEQYF. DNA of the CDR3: TGTGCCAGCAAAGGACAGGGAGATCTCTACGAGCAGTACTTC. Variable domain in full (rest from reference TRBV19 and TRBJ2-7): DGGITQSPKYLFRKEGQNVTLSCEQNLNHDAMYWYRQDPGQGLRLIYYSQIVNDFQKGDIAEGYSVSREKKESFPLTVTSAQKNPTAFYLCASKGQGDLYEQYFGPGTRLTVT.

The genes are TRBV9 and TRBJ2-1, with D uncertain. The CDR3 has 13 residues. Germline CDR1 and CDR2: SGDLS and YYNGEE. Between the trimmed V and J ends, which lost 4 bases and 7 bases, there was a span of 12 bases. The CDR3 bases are TGTGCCAGCAGCTCCGCCGGTGTAAATGAGCAGTTCTTC. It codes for CASSSAGVNEQFF.

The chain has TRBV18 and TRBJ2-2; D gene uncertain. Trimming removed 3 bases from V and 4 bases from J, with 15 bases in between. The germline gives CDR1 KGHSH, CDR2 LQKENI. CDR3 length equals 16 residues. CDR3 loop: CASSPSVPTTTGELFF. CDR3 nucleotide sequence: TGTGCCAGCTCACCGTCGGTTCCCACCACCACCGGGGAGCTGTTTTTT.

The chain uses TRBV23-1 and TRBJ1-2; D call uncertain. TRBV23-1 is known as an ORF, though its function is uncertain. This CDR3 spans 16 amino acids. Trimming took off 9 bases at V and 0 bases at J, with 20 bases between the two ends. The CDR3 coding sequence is TGCGCCAGACCTGCCGCAGGTGGCCCCGCTAACTATGGCTACACCTTC. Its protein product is CARPAAGGPANYGYTF.

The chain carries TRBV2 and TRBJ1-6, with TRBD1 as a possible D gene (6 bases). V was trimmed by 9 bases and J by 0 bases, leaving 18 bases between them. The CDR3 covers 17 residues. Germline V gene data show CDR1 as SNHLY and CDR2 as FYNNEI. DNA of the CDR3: TGTGCCAGAGGGACCCGGGACACGAGCTCCTATAATTCACCCCTCCACTTT. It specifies CARGTRDTSSYNSPLHF.